This TCR beta chain appears in the sequencing data of a study of T cells in Graves' hyperthyroidism and ophthalmopathy. Newly diagnosed hyperthyroidism, duration under 2 months, in patients aged 18 to 65. The study excluded patients with uncontrolled infection, other autoimmune disease, pregnancy or lactation. Diagnosing involved the use of clinical symptoms, serum thyroxine and TRAb, thyroid ultrasound and orbital computed tomography. Amplified regions were TCR beta CDR3 sequences from RNA transcripts. Carried out on the TCR CDR3, a first-round RT-PCR used the HTBI primer set. TCRdb called the multiplex PCR reads again in MiXCR, with one record for every CDR3 protein. The sample records approximately 600,000 distinct CDR3 sequences, around 14% being singletons. On this clonotype: A much larger clone is a single base away; this may be a read error.

The CDR3 covers 14 residues. Germline V lookup: CDR1 SGDLS, CDR2 YYNGEE. The sequenced sample was blood. The chain carries TRBV9 and TRBJ2-2; 8 nucleotides agree with TRBD1. The TCR sequence derives from a woman aged 30 to 39 with Graves' hyperthyroidism that later progressed to Graves' ophthalmopathy. CDR3 sequence reads: CGSNGQGNTGELFF. The CDR3, as DNA: TGTGGCAGCAACGGACAGGGCAACACCGGGGAGCTGTTTTTT.